These 21 T cell receptor beta chains came from one sample sequenced in a study of T cell repertoires in cytomegalovirus infection. TCRdb reanalysed the reads using MiXCR and keeps one entry per CDR3 protein. Of more than 200,000 distinct CDR3 sequences listed, around 8.7% are singletons. Material: PBMCs. The origin of the receptors is a human donor in good health (CMV status not recorded). Some clones in this sample may be carry-over from other donors' samples.

This clonotype came up many times. V gene TRBV19 combines with J gene TRBJ2-2; 10 nucleotides match TRBD2. The junction had 9 bases not matched to a gene; V was cut back by 4 bases and J by 4 bases. Germline V gives CDR1 LNHDA, CDR2 SQIVND (reference sequence). The CDR3 spans 17 residues. Here the CDR3 DNA reads TGTGCCAGTAGTAGCCAGCGGGAGGGCCAGAGCACCGGGGAGCTGTTTTTT. As protein: CASSSQREGQSTGELFF.

The chain is built from TRBV11-2 and TRBJ2-7; 9 nucleotides match TRBD2. Trimming removed 5 bases from V and 3 bases from J; junction bases left unmatched: 5. There are 14 residues in the CDR3. Germline lookup yields CDR1 SGHAT and CDR2 FQNNGV. The CDR3 DNA reads TGTGCCAGCAGCCCGACTAGCGGCAACTACGAGCAGTACTTC. It yields the protein CASSPTSGNYEQYF.

This clonotype was detected ten times or more. V and J are TRBV7-9 and TRBJ2-7; 7 nucleotides match TRBD1. Germline V gives CDR1 SEHNR, CDR2 FQNEAQ (reference sequence). V shed 4 bases, J shed 2 bases, and the junction held 8 bases outside the gene matches. The CDR3 extends over 15 amino acids. The CDR3 region has the DNA TGTGCCAGCAGCTCAACCGGGGACAGTCCCTACGAGCAGTACTTC. Amino acids: CASSSTGDSPYEQYF.

The rearrangement links TRBV7-9 to TRBJ1-1; D remains ambiguous. Germline values: CDR1 SEHNR, CDR2 FQNEAQ (reference sequence). V lost 1 base and J lost 5, with 11 bases in between. The CDR3 contains 14 residues. CDR3 residues: CASSLVLGKTEAFF. Written as DNA, the CDR3 is TGTGCCAGCAGCTTAGTCCTTGGGAAGACTGAAGCTTTCTTT. Complete variable domain (other parts from reference TRBV7-9 and TRBJ1-1): DTGVSQNPRHKITKRGQNVTFRCDPISEHNRLYWYRQTLGQGPEFLTYFQNEAQLEKSRLLSDRFSAERPKGSFSTLEIQRTEQGDSAMYLCASSLVLGKTEAFFGQGTRLTVV.

This clonotype was recorded at least ten times. The rearrangement uses TRBV7-2 and TRBJ2-3, with unresolved D. CDR1 and CDR2 (germline): SGHTA, FQGNSA. CDR3 length equals 13 residues. V was trimmed by 5 bases and J by 5 bases, leaving 11 bases between them. Here the CDR3 DNA reads TGTGCCAGCAGCCCCCGGAATAGAGATACGCAGTATTTT. Amino acid sequence: CASSPRNRDTQYF. The full variable domain, its missing parts supplied by reference TRBV7-2 and TRBJ2-3, is GAGVSQSPSNKVTEKGKDVELRCDPISGHTALYWYRQSLGQGLEFLIYFQGNSAPDKSGLPSDRFSAERTGGSVSTLTIQRTQQEDSAVYLCASSPRNRDTQYFGPGTRLTVL.

The genes are TRBV7-2 and TRBJ2-3; possible D gene TRBD1, 6 bases. This CDR3 region has 16 residues. From germline, CDR1 is SGHTA and CDR2 FQGNSA. V was pared by 3 bases and J by 1 base, with 14 bases between. CDR3 bases: TGTGCCAGCAGCTTTCTAAACAGGGCGGGCACAGATACGCAGTATTTT. Protein product: CASSFLNRAGTDTQYF.

The sample holds a few counts of this clonotype. The chain uses TRBV20-1 and TRBJ1-4; D perhaps matches TRBD1 (6 bases). This CDR3 comprises 14 residues. V was clipped by 6 bases and J by 5 bases, with 16 bases between them. Germline loops: CDR1 DFQATT, CDR2 SNEGSKA (reference sequence). The CDR3 sequence is CSATPGQGNEKLFF. The DNA for the CDR3 is TGCAGTGCGACACCGGGACAAGGGAATGAAAAACTGTTTTTT.

The chain has TRBV20-1 and TRBJ1-5; no reliable D call. The germline V and J ends were trimmed by 0 bases and 6 bases, with 9 bases remaining between them. The CDR3 covers 13 residues. The V gene's germline CDR1 is DFQATT and CDR2 SNEGSKA (reference sequence). For the CDR3, the DNA is TGCAGTGCTAGAGATCTGACGAGTCAGCCCCAGCATTTT. As protein: CSARDLTSQPQHF.

In its sample, this clonotype was seen many times. Written as DNA, the CDR3 is TGTGCCAGCAGCTGGCGGGCCGGGGGGGATGAGCAGTTCTTC. Residues: CASSWRAGGDEQFF. J is TRBJ2-1 and V is TRBV7-2; 8 bases line up with TRBD2. The length of the CDR3 is 14 residues. Germline lookup yields CDR1 SGHTA and CDR2 FQGNSA. V lost 4 bases, J lost 8 bases, and 7 bases stayed unmatched. The full variable domain, rest sourced from reference TRBV7-2 and TRBJ2-1, is GAGVSQSPSNKVTEKGKDVELRCDPISGHTALYWYRQSLGQGLEFLIYFQGNSAPDKSGLPSDRFSAERTGGSVSTLTIQRTQQEDSAVYLCASSWRAGGDEQFFGPGTRLTVL.

The V gene is TRBV7-8, the J gene TRBJ2-1, with D tentatively TRBD2 (5 bases). Trimming removed 4 bases from V and 0 bases from J, with 16 bases in between. This CDR3 is 17 amino acids long. Per germline, CDR1 SGHVS and CDR2 FQNEAQ. The chain's CDR3 is CASSSAPSGVSYNEQFF. The CDR3, as DNA: TGTGCCAGCAGCTCAGCCCCGTCCGGGGTCTCCTACAATGAGCAGTTCTTC.

This clonotype was counted between two and nine times. The rearrangement uses TRBV19 and TRBJ2-2, with TRBD2 identical over 7 bases. The CDR3 extends over 16 amino acids. The V and J ends lost 3 bases and 3 bases, in that order; junction bases with no gene match: 7. Germline lookup yields CDR1 LNHDA and CDR2 SQIVND (reference sequence). The CDR3 protein is CASSISGASDTGELFF. The DNA of the CDR3 is TGTGCCAGTAGTATCAGCGGGGCCTCGGACACCGGGGAGCTGTTTTTT.

This clonotype was recorded many times. The chain joins TRBV2 to TRBJ1-2; 7 nucleotides agree with TRBD1. The V and J ends lost 6 bases and 0 bases, in that order; junction bases with no gene match: 13. Germline values: CDR1 SNHLY, CDR2 FYNNEI. The CDR3 covers 17 residues. The CDR3 region has the DNA TGTGCCAGCAGGGACTCGTGGACAGGAAGTCCTAACTATGGCTACACCTTC. Its translation: CASRDSWTGSPNYGYTF. Looking up the rest from reference TRBV2 and TRBJ1-2 gives the full variable domain: EPEVTQTPSHQVTQMGQEVILRCVPISNHLYFYWYRQILGQKVEFLVSFYNNEISEKSEIFDDQFSVERPDGSNFTLKIRSTKLEDSAMYFCASRDSWTGSPNYGYTFGSGTRLTVV.

This clonotype was detected ten times or more. CDR3 coding DNA: TGTGCCAGCAGTCCCCGCGGGCCCTATGGCTACACCTTC. This gives the protein CASSPRGPYGYTF. This rearrangement joins TRBV28 to TRBJ1-2; D not certain. CDR3 length: 13 amino acids. Germline CDR1 reads MDHEN; CDR2 reads SYDVKM. With 5 bases removed from V and 4 bases from J, the gap between germline ends came to 11 bases.

This clonotype was found many times. This chain links TRBV20-1 with TRBJ1-5; D is undetermined. CDR3 length: 13 residues. Germline CDR1 reads DFQATT; CDR2 reads SNEGSKA (reference sequence). The V gene lost 6 bases and the J gene lost 2 bases, with 11 bases spanning the gap. The CDR3 sequence is CSARRIGNQPQHF. The CDR3 DNA sequence: TGCAGTGCGCGTCGTATTGGCAATCAGCCCCAGCATTTT.

This clonotype was seen at least ten times. The chain combines TRBV7-2 with TRBJ1-1; TRBD1 is a possible D gene (5 bases). The CDR3 is 18 amino acids. The germline V and J ends were trimmed by 0 bases and 5 bases, with 22 bases remaining between them. From germline, CDR1 is SGHTA and CDR2 FQGNSA. CDR3 coding DNA: TGTGCCAGCAGCTTAGCTACCGCCACGACCCCCGGGGGGACTGAAGCTTTCTTT. The encoded protein is CASSLATATTPGGTEAFF.

This clonotype was seen many times. This sequence joins TRBV19 and TRBJ2-7, with D perhaps TRBD2 (6 bases). This CDR3 comprises 14 residues. The V and J ends lost 5 bases and 6 bases respectively, with 17 bases between them. Germline values: CDR1 LNHDA, CDR2 SQIVND (reference sequence). CDR3 sequence reads: CASSPGLTVGEQYF. Written as DNA, the CDR3 is TGTGCCAGTAGTCCGGGACTGACGGTAGGCGAGCAGTACTTC.

The table lists this clonotype with many counts. V usage is TRBV6-1 and J usage is TRBJ1-1, with D unclear. Germline-derived CDR1 and CDR2 are MNHNS and SASEGT. This CDR3 spans 12 amino acids. Trimming pared 5 bases from V and 8 bases from J, leaving 12 bases between. Here the CDR3 reads CASSPRPGEAFF. CDR3 DNA sequence: TGTGCCAGCAGTCCAAGACCAGGAGAAGCTTTCTTT.

This clonotype was detected ten times or more. The chain couples TRBV7-2 to TRBJ1-1; 12 positions agree with TRBD1. The V and J ends lost 5 bases and 5 bases, in that order; junction bases with no gene match: 9. The CDR3 has 16 amino acids. CDR1 is SGHTA, CDR2 FQGNSA, per germline. The CDR3 DNA follows: TGTGCCAGCAGCCAGGCGGGACAGGGGGCACAGACTGAAGCTTTCTTT. Translation: CASSQAGQGAQTEAFF.

This clonotype was counted at least ten times. The genes are TRBV7-2 and TRBJ2-3; 10 bases match TRBD2. Germline CDR1 reads SGHTA; CDR2 reads FQGNSA. J lost 0 bases, V lost 0 bases, and 3 bases had no gene match. The CDR3 spans 17 residues. The CDR3 coding sequence is TGTGCCAGCAGCTTAGCGGGACTAGCGATAAGCACAGATACGCAGTATTTT. Translation gives CASSLAGLAISTDTQYF.

This clonotype occurred many times. The rearrangement links TRBV30 to TRBJ2-3, with 8 bases matching TRBD2. J was trimmed by 4 bases and V by 4 bases; bases with no gene match: 7. From germline, CDR1 is GTSNPN and CDR2 SVGIG (reference sequence). The CDR3 is 14 amino acids. CDR3: CAWTKREIPDTQYF. The CDR3 DNA follows: TGTGCCTGGACGAAGCGGGAGATCCCAGATACGCAGTATTTT.

In this sample, this clonotype turned up many times. The V gene is TRBV12-3 or TRBV12-4, the J gene TRBJ2-1; 9 nucleotides agree with TRBD2. The length of the CDR3 is 15 residues. V was pared by 4 bases and J by 3 bases, with 4 bases of the junction left unmatched. The CDR3 DNA reads as TGTGCCAGCAGTTCACTAGCGGGCCTCTACAATGAGCAGTTCTTC. Its protein is CASSSLAGLYNEQFF.